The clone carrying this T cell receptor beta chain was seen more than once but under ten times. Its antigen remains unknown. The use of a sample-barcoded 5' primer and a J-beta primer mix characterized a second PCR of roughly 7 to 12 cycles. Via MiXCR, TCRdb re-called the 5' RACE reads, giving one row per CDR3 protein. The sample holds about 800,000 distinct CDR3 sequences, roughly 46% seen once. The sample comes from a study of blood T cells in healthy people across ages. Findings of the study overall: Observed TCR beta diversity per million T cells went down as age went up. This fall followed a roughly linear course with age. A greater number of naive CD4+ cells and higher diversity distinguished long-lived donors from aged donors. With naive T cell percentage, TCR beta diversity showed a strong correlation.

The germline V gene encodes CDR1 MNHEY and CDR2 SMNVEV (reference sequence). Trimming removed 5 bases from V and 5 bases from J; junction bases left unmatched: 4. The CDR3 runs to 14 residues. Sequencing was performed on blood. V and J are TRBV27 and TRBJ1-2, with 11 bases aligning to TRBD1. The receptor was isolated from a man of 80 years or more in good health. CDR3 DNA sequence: TGTGCCAGCAGTGGGGACAGGGGGAAGTATGGCTACACCTTC. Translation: CASSGDRGKYGYTF.